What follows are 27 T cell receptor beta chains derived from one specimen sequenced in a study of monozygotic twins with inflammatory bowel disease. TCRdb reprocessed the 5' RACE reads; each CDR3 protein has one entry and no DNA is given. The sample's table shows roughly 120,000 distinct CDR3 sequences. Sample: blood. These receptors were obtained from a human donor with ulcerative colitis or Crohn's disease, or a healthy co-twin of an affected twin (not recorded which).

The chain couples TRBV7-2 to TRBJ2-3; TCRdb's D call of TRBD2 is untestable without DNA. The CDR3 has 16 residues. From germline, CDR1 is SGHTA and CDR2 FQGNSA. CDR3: CASSPLVAGVGNTQYF.

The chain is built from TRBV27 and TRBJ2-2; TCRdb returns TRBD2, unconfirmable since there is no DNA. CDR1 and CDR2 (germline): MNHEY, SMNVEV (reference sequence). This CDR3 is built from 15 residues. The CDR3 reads CASSPSDLGTGELFF.

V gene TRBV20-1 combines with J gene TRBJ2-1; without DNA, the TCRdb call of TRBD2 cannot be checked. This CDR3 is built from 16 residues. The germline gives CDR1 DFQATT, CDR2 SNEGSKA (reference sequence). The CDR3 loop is CSARDVSGTTPNEQFF.

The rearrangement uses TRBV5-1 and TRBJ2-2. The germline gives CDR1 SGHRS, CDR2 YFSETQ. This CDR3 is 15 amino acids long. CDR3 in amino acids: CASSLFESNTGELFF. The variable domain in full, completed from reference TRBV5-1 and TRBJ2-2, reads KAGVTQTPRYLIKTRGQQVTLSCSPISGHRSVSWYQQTPGQGLQFLFEYFSETQRNKGNFPGRFSGRQFSNSRSEMNVSTLELGDSALYLCASSLFESNTGELFFGEGSRLTVL.

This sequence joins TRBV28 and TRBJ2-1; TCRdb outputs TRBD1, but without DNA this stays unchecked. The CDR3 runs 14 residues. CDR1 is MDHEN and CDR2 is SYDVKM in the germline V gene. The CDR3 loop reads CASSSRGSKGPQFF.

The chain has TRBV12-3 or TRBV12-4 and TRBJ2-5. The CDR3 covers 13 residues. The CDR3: CASSLVRWETQYF.

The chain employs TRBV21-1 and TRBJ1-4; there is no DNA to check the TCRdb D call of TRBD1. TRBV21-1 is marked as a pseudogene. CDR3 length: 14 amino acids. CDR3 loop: CASSPRVTNEKLFF.

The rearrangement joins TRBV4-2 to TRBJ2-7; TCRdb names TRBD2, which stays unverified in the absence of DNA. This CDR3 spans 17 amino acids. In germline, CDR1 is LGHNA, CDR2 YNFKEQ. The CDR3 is CASSRRGTSGGDYEQYF.

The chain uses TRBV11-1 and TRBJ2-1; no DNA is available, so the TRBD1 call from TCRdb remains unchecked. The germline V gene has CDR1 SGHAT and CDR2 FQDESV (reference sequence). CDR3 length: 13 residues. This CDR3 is CASSPKQGGEQIF.

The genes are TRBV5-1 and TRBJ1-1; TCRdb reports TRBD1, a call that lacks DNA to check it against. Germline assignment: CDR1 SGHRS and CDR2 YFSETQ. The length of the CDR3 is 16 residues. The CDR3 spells CASSPGTAVEVTEAFF. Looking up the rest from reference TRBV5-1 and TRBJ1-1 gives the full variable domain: KAGVTQTPRYLIKTRGQQVTLSCSPISGHRSVSWYQQTPGQGLQFLFEYFSETQRNKGNFPGRFSGRQFSNSRSEMNVSTLELGDSALYLCASSPGTAVEVTEAFFGQGTRLTVV.

CDR3 residues: CASRTHRGAKDEQFF. The chain combines TRBV6-1 with TRBJ2-1; TCRdb designates TRBD1, a call that cannot be tested without DNA. CDR3 size: 15 residues. The germline CDR1 and CDR2 sequences are MNHNS and SASEGT.

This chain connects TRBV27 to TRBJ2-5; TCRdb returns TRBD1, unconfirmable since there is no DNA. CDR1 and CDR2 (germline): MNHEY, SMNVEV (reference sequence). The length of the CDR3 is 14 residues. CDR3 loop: CASVPGQGFGTQYF.

The CDR3 sequence: CASSLVWGTGELFF. The chain uses TRBV12-3 or TRBV12-4 and TRBJ2-2. This CDR3 spans 14 amino acids.

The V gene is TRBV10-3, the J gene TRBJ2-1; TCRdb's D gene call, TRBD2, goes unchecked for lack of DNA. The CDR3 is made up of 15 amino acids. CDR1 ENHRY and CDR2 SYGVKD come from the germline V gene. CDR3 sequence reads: CAISEEVAGGTEQFF.

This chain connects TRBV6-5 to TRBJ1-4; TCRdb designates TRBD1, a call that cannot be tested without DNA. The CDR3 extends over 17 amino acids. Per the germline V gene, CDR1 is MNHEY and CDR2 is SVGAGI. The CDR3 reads CASSYPRQGSTNEKLFF.

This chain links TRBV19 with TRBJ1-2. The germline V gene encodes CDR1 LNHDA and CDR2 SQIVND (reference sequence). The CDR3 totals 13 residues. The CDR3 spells CASSIVGIAGYTF.

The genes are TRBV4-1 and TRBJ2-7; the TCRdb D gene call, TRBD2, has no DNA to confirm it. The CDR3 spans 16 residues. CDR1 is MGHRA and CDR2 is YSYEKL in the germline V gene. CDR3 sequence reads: CASRVNPAGGGYEQYF.

CDR3 sequence reads: CASSLGLDYTYEQYF. This rearrangement joins TRBV7-4 to TRBJ2-7. The germline V gene encodes CDR1 SGHVT and CDR2 SQSDAQ. CDR3 length: 15 residues.

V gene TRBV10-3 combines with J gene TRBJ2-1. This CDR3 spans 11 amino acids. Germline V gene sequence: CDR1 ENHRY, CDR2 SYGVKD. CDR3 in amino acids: CAIRQVNEQFF.

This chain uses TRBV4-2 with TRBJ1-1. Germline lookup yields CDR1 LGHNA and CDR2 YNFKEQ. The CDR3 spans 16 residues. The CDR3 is CASSQGNAGGDTEAFF.

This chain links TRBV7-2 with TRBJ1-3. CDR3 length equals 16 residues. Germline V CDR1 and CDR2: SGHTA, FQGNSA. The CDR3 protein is CASSLLWPHSGNTIYF. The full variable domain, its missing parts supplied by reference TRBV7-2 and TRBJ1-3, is GAGVSQSPSNKVTEKGKDVELRCDPISGHTALYWYRQSLGQGLEFLIYFQGNSAPDKSGLPSDRFSAERTGGSVSTLTIQRTQQEDSAVYLCASSLLWPHSGNTIYFGEGSWLTVV.

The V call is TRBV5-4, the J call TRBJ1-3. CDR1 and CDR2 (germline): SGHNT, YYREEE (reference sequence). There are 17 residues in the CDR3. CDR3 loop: CASSLDGGSVAGNTIYF.

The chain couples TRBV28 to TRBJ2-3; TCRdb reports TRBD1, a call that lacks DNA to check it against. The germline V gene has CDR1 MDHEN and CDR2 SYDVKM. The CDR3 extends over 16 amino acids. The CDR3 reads CASSAGGASSPDTQYF. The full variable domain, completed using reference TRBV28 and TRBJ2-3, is DVKVTQSSRYLVKRTGEKVFLECVQDMDHENMFWYRQDPGLGLRLIYFSYDVKMKEKGDIPEGYSVSREKKERFSLILESASTNQTSMYLCASSAGGASSPDTQYFGPGTRLTVL.

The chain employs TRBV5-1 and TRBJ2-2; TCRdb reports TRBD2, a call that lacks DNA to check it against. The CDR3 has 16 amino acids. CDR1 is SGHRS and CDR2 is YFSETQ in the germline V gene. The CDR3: CASSWRDLGTTGELFF.

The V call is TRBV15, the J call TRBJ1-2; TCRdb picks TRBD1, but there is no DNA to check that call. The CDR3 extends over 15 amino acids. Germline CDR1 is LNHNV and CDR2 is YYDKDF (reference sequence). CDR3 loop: CATSLFTTGATDYTF.

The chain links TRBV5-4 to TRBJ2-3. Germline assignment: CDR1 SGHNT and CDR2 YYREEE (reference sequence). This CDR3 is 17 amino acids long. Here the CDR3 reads CASSPELQRLTADTQYF.

The CDR3 region is CASSPGGFYAEAFF. The chain has TRBV6-6 and TRBJ1-1; without DNA, the TCRdb call of TRBD1 cannot be checked. From germline, CDR1 is MNHNY and CDR2 SVGAGI (reference sequence). This CDR3 region has 14 residues.